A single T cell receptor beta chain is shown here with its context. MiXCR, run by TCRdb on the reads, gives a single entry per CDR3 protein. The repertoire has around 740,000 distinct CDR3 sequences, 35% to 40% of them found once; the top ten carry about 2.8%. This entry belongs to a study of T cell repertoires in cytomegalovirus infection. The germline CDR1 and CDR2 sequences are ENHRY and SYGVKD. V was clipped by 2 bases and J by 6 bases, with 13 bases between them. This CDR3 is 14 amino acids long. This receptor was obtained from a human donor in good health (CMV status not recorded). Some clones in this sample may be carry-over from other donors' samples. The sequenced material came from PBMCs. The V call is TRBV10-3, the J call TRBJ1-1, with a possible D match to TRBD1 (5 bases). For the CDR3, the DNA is TGTGCCATCAGTGAGAGGGGAGGGAAGGCTGAAGCTTTCTTT. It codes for CAISERGGKAEAFF.